The source of this T cell receptor beta chain is a study of blood T cell repertoires in COVID-19. Overall study context: The United States, Italy and Spain provided the acute and convalescent COVID-19 samples.

From germline, CDR1 is MNHEY and CDR2 SVGAGI. V lost 3 bases and J lost 5, with 14 bases in between. There are 14 residues in the CDR3. Clones were sequenced by immunoSEQ multiplex PCR, and TCRdb holds only the in-frame ones, with some missing. In the table there are around 130,000 clones, around four fifths of which are singletons. Participants reported their clinical history, and cohort assignment relied on those reports. The receptor's source is a man aged 40-50 years with acute COVID-19. The sample was PBMCs or T cells enriched from blood (not recorded which). The chain uses TRBV6-5 and TRBJ2-7; maybe TRBD2 (6 bases). CDR3 bases: TGTGCCAGCAGTTATTCCCTCGGAGGGGACGAGCAGTACTTC. It specifies CASSYSLGGDEQYF.